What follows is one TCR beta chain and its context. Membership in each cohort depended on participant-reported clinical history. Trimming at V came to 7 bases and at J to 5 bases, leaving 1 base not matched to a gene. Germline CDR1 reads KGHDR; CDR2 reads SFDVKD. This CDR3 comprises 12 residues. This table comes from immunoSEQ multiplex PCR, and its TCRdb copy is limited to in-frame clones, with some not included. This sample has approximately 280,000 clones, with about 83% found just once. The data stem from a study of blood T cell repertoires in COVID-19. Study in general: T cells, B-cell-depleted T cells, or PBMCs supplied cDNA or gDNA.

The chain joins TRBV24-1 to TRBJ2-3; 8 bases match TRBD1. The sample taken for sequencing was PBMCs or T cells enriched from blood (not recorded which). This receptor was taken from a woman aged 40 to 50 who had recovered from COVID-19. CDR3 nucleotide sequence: TGTGCCACCAGCAGGGGGCAAGATACGCAGTATTTT. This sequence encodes CATSRGQDTQYF.